This record covers a single T cell receptor (beta chain). The antigen is unknown. This table comes from immunoSEQ multiplex PCR, and its TCRdb copy is limited to in-frame clones, with some not included. The data hold about 56,000 clones, with 70% to 80% observed a single time. This sample was included in a study of T cell responses to AZD1222 COVID-19 vaccine. Overall study findings and caveats: Females outnumbered males among donors, who were mostly white British; clonal diversity was possibly underestimated.

The CDR3 contains 14 residues. From germline, CDR1 is SGHAT and CDR2 FQNNGV. Between the trimmed V and J ends, which lost 4 bases and 0 bases, there was a span of 7 bases. This receptor was obtained from an adult who received the AZD1222 COVID-19 vaccine. The rearrangement joins TRBV11-2 to TRBJ2-4; D is unclear. This material consisted of peripheral blood, taken 28 days after the second AZD1222 dose. The CDR3 nucleotides read TGTGCCAGCAGCTCTAGACTAGCCAAAAACATTCAGTACTTC. This translates into CASSSRLAKNIQYF.